The clone carrying this TCR beta chain was seen only a few times. Its matching antigen is unknown. This sample stems from a study of CD8+ T cells in alopecia areata. The study's findings and limits: An increase in clonality over normal scalp was evident in lesional scalp, especially alopecia totalis/universalis.

Sequencing used cDNA as its template, made by extracting RNA and reverse transcribing it. TCRdb's table, derived via immunoSEQ multiplex PCR, lists solely in-frame clones and lacks some. Among 95,000 to 150,000 clones, 40% to 55% were seen once, and the ten largest hold 8% to 11%. Per germline, CDR1 SGHDN and CDR2 FVKESK. V lost 1 base and J lost 8, with 9 bases in between. This CDR3 spans 13 amino acids. The chain recombines TRBV14 with TRBJ2-1; tentative D call: TRBD2 (5 bases). The sample was NKG2D-low CD8+ T cells sorted from blood. The receptor comes from a human donor with alopecia areata. The CDR3 DNA reads as TGTGCCAGCAGCCAAGTCGGCGGGCATGAGCAGTTCTTC. Translated: CASSQVGGHEQFF.